A selection of T cell receptor beta chains follows, all from one sample in a study of breast tumors, draining lymph nodes, adjacent tissues. In TCRdb, the multiplex PCR reads were re-called with MiXCR into one record per CDR3 protein. The sample gives about 140,000 distinct CDR3 sequences, about 30% of which show up once; 2.3% is in the top ten. The sample taken for sequencing was axillary lymph node tissue. The receptors were sampled from a female donor with breast cancer. Some clones in this sample may be carry-over from other donors' samples. Both conserved end residues are part of each CDR3. The D gene is left open where the match is weak. Size is omitted from some rows. Given values are once, few, many or a class for expanded clones.

CDR3aa,CDR3nt,v_gene,j_gene,d_gene,abundance
CASSAEGGYSGNTIYF,TGTGCCAGCAGTGCCGAAGGGGGCTACTCTGGAAACACCATATATTTT,TRBV2,TRBJ1-3,TRBD1,.
CASNDPGGTALGYTF,TGTGCCAGCAACGACCCCGGCGGGACAGCCCTTGGCTACACCTTC,TRBV6-1,TRBJ1-2,TRBD1,many
CASSALPTISSYNEQFF,TGTGCCAGCAGTGCTCTACCCACAATCAGCTCCTACAATGAGCAGTTCTTC,TRBV2,TRBJ2-1,.,many
CATSRDTVANEQFF,TGTGCCACCAGCAGAGATACGGTAGCCAATGAGCAGTTCTTC,TRBV15,TRBJ2-1,.,many
CSARGFASGSTNQPQHF,TGCAGTGCTAGAGGATTCGCTAGCGGGTCTACGAATCAGCCCCAGCATTTT,TRBV20-1,TRBJ1-5,.,.
CSHFGPLAKDTQYF,TGCAGTCATTTCGGCCCATTGGCTAAAGATACGCAGTATTTT,TRBV20-1,TRBJ2-3,.,many
CASSLVGGRGLFF,TGTGCCAGCAGCTTAGTTGGGGGGCGAGGGCTGTTCTTC,TRBV13,TRBJ2-1,.,many
CASSGGQIRSYNEQFF,TGTGCCAGCAGCGGCGGACAGATACGCTCCTACAATGAGCAGTTCTTC,TRBV12-3/TRBV12-4,TRBJ2-1,.,once
CSAMGGGAVAYNEQFF,TGCAGTGCTATGGGTGGGGGGGCCGTGGCCTACAATGAGCAGTTCTTC,TRBV20-1,TRBJ2-1,.,many
CSARSSGVTDTQYF,TGCAGTGCCCGATCCAGCGGGGTCACAGATACGCAGTATTTT,TRBV20-1,TRBJ2-3,TRBD2,many
CASAGGSNQPQHF,TGTGCCAGCGCAGGGGGTAGCAATCAGCCCCAGCATTTT,TRBV12-3/TRBV12-4,TRBJ1-5,TRBD1,many
CASKLQGIISTDTQYF,TGCGCCAGTAAATTACAGGGGATCATCAGCACAGATACGCAGTATTTT,TRBV5-1,TRBJ2-3,TRBD1,many
CASSQEQGRGTDTQYF,TGTGCCAGCAGCCAAGAACAGGGGAGGGGCACAGATACGCAGTATTTT,TRBV3-1,TRBJ2-3,.,many
CASSRPEGEGNNSPLHF,TGTGCCAGCAGCCGTCCGGAGGGGGAGGGCAACAATTCACCCCTCCACTTT,TRBV7-6,TRBJ1-6,.,many
CASSLEESGNTIYF,TGTGCCAGCAGCTTAGAGGAATCTGGAAACACCATATATTTT,TRBV7-6,TRBJ1-3,.,many
CSAQGVTSLSYEQYF,TGCAGTGCCCAAGGGGTGACTAGCCTTTCCTACGAGCAGTACTTC,TRBV20-1,TRBJ2-7,TRBD2,many
CASSYSGGETQYF,TGTGCCAGCAGTTACTCAGGGGGAGAGACCCAGTACTTC,TRBV6-5,TRBJ2-5,.,.